Listed here are 24 T cell receptor beta chains from one sample, sequenced in a study of CD8 T cells in Susac syndrome. Random hexamers were used to reverse transcribe 0.5 to 1 ug of RNA. From the immunoSEQ multiplex PCR reads, TCRdb called clonotypes with MiXCR, one entry per CDR3 protein. The sample carries about 120,000 distinct CDR3 sequences, under 96% recorded once. Sequenced: CD4+ T cells from PBMCs. These receptors came from a human donor with Susac syndrome.

V usage is TRBV3-1 and J usage is TRBJ1-4; no clear D. The CDR3 totals 14 residues. Deletions cut 1 base from V and 8 bases from J, with 11 bases between. Germline V gene data show CDR1 as LGHDT and CDR2 as YNNKEL (reference sequence). The CDR3 region is CASSQAVTTEKLFF. Written as DNA, the CDR3 is TGTGCCAGCAGCCAAGCAGTTACAACCGAAAAACTGTTTTTT.

The rearrangement uses TRBV20-1 and TRBJ2-3, with 7 bases lining up with TRBD2. The CDR3 is 16 amino acids. Trimming cost V 0 bases and J 2 bases; bases outside gene matches: 8. From germline, CDR1 is DFQATT and CDR2 SNEGSKA (reference sequence). CDR3 sequence (DNA): TGCAGTGCTAGAGATCCCGGGACTACATACACAGATACGCAGTATTTT. It specifies CSARDPGTTYTDTQYF.

The chain has TRBV29-1 and TRBJ2-1; D is perhaps TRBD1 or TRBD2 (5 bases each). There are 16 residues in the CDR3. V dropped 3 bases and J dropped 0 bases, with 15 bases sitting between them. Germline values: CDR1 SQVTM, CDR2 ANQGSEA. The CDR3 DNA is TGCAGCGTTGAGGGGTTTAGCGACAGCTCCTACAATGAGCAGTTCTTC. Translated, it gives CSVEGFSDSSYNEQFF.

This sequence joins TRBV29-1 and TRBJ2-7; maybe TRBD1 (5 bases). V was cut by 5 bases and J by 1 base, with 9 bases left in between. From germline, CDR1 is SQVTM and CDR2 ANQGSEA. The CDR3 covers 12 residues. This CDR3 reads CSVRTPSYEQYF. The CDR3 region has the DNA TGCAGCGTTCGGACACCTTCCTACGAGCAGTACTTC.

V gene TRBV20-1 combines with J gene TRBJ2-4, with a weak D call TRBD2 (5 bases). Germline V lookup: CDR1 DFQATT, CDR2 SNEGSKA (reference sequence). The CDR3 length is 13 residues. V gave up 7 bases and J gave up 0 bases, with 10 bases separating them. CDR3 bases: TGCAGTGGGAGCGAGGGAGCCAAAAACATTCAGTACTTC. Protein: CSGSEGAKNIQYF.

A single count supports this clonotype. The chain joins TRBV6-5 to TRBJ1-1, with D maybe TRBD1 (5 bases). V lost 7 bases and J lost 8, with 20 bases in between. The CDR3 sequence is 14 residues long. The germline CDR1 and CDR2 sequences are MNHEY and SVGAGI. In nucleotides, the CDR3 is TGTGCCAGCACCTATCCGAACAGGCCGGGGGAAGCTTTCTTT. As protein: CASTYPNRPGEAFF.

V is TRBV18 and J is TRBJ1-1; D gene ambiguous. The CDR3 length is 11 residues. Germline CDR1 is KGHSH and CDR2 is LQKENI. Trimming took 4 bases from V and 8 from J, leaving 8 bases between them. CDR3 sequence: CASSQSEEAFF. The CDR3 bases are TGTGCCAGCTCACAGTCAGAGGAAGCTTTCTTT.

The chain has TRBV4-3 and TRBJ2-7; TRBD2 aligns across 13 bases. The germline V gene encodes CDR1 LGHNA and CDR2 YSLEER. The CDR3 loop spans 16 amino acids. V was pared by 1 base and J by 3 bases, with 3 bases of the junction left unmatched. The CDR3 region has the DNA TGCGCCAGCAGCCAAGCTAGGACTAGCGGGAGCTACGAGCAGTACTTC. Translating gives CASSQARTSGSYEQYF.

The gene calls are TRBV20-1 and TRBJ1-2; D uncertain. V was pared by 6 bases and J by 0 bases, with 17 bases between. CDR1 and CDR2 from the germline V gene are DFQATT and SNEGSKA (reference sequence). The CDR3 has 15 residues. The CDR3 DNA sequence: TGCAGTGCCCAATTAGGTGGTCGAACTAACTATGGCTACACCTTC. This translates into CSAQLGGRTNYGYTF.

The V call is TRBV6-2 or TRBV6-3, the J call TRBJ2-1, with 7 positions matching TRBD2. The V segment lost 7 bases and the J segment 5 bases; nucleotides outside the gene matches: 20. CDR1 and CDR2 from the germline V gene are MNHEY and SVGEGT. This CDR3 has 18 amino acids. This chain's CDR3 is CASNIMDWTPGLHNEQFF. The CDR3 DNA is TGTGCCAGCAATATTATGGATTGGACACCGGGACTACACAATGAGCAGTTCTTC.

This clonotype came up once. CDR3 in DNA: TGTGCCAGCAGCTACGGCGGGAGGGCCCTAGAGACCCAGTACTTC. Protein sequence: CASSYGGRALETQYF. The chain recombines TRBV7-9 with TRBJ2-5; TRBD2 aligns across 9 bases. Germline CDR1 reads SEHNR; CDR2 reads FQNEAQ (reference sequence). V shed 4 bases and J 4 bases; nucleotides not matched to a gene: 7. CDR3 length equals 15 residues.

The genes are TRBV20-1 and TRBJ2-3; D is unresolved. This CDR3 is built from 14 residues. CDR1 and CDR2 from the germline V gene are DFQATT and SNEGSKA (reference sequence). Trimming cost V 5 bases and J 0 bases, with 12 bases left between them. This CDR3 is CSASLGRSTDTQYF. The CDR3 DNA follows: TGCAGTGCTTCTTTAGGTCGCAGCACAGATACGCAGTATTTT.

The chain combines TRBV20-1 with TRBJ1-5, with 7 bases that match TRBD1. Germline CDR1 and CDR2: DFQATT and SNEGSKA (reference sequence). Germline trimming cut 2 bases from V and 4 bases from J; bases unmatched to any gene: 5. This CDR3 has 14 residues. The chain's CDR3 is CSARPPGGNQPQHF. The CDR3 DNA reads as TGCAGTGCTAGACCCCCAGGGGGGAATCAGCCCCAGCATTTT.

The rearrangement links TRBV3-1 to TRBJ1-4; no definite D call. CDR1 and CDR2 from the germline V gene are LGHDT and YNNKEL (reference sequence). This CDR3 contains 12 residues. V lost 4 bases to trimming and J lost 5 bases, with 5 bases between them. CDR3 in DNA: TGTGCCAGCAGCCCCCGGAATGAAAAACTGTTTTTT. The encoded protein is CASSPRNEKLFF.

The chain has TRBV9 and TRBJ1-3; D gene ambiguous. Per the germline V gene, CDR1 is SGDLS and CDR2 is YYNGEE. Trimming shortened V by 3 bases and J by 5 bases, and 3 bases separated the two germline ends. The CDR3 totals 11 residues. The DNA of the CDR3 is TGTGCCAGCAGCGACCGAAACACCATATATTTT. It translates to CASSDRNTIYF.

The rearrangement uses TRBV20-1 and TRBJ2-7; D may be TRBD1 (5 bases). Germline V gene sequence: CDR1 DFQATT, CDR2 SNEGSKA (reference sequence). The CDR3 spans 11 residues. Trimming pared 8 bases from V and 6 bases from J, leaving 14 bases between. In nucleotides, the CDR3 is TGCAGTACCAAACAGGTGGGCGAGCAGTACTTC. The encoded protein is CSTKQVGEQYF.

The CDR3 here is CASSLGSGGNTEAFF. CDR3 coding DNA: TGCGCCAGCAGCTTGGGATCAGGAGGGAACACTGAAGCTTTCTTT. The chain has TRBV5-1 and TRBJ1-1; D not certain. The length of the CDR3 is 15 residues. V lost 0 bases, J lost 1 base, and 10 bases lay in between. The V gene's germline CDR1 is SGHRS and CDR2 YFSETQ.

CDR3: CASSVTGTGDPLYEQYF. The CDR3 nucleotides read TGCGCCAGCAGCGTTACCGGGACAGGGGATCCTCTCTACGAGCAGTACTTC. This chain connects TRBV5-1 to TRBJ2-7; TRBD1 matches at 10 bases. CDR3 length equals 17 residues. Germline CDR1 and CDR2: SGHRS and YFSETQ. J lost 3 bases, V lost 4 bases, and 13 bases had no gene match.

The DNA of the CDR3 is TGTGCCAGCAGTTTCGGACTAGTGGGTGAGCAGTTCTTC. It specifies CASSFGLVGEQFF. The V and J genes are TRBV12-3 or TRBV12-4 and TRBJ2-1, with 7 bases lining up with TRBD2. This CDR3 comprises 13 residues. V gave up 3 bases and J gave up 9 bases; unmatched junction bases: 5.

This chain joins TRBV20-1 and TRBJ2-5, with a weak D call TRBD2 (6 bases). Germline values: CDR1 DFQATT, CDR2 SNEGSKA (reference sequence). This CDR3 region has 15 residues. Trimming cost V 0 bases and J 1 base, with 12 bases left between them. Written as DNA, the CDR3 is TGCAGTGCTAGAGATCAGCGGGTTTTCCAAGAGACCCAGTACTTC. It yields the protein CSARDQRVFQETQYF.

This sequence joins TRBV4-1 and TRBJ2-7; TRBD1 aligns across 7 bases. V was clipped by 3 bases and J by 0 bases; unmatched bases: 2. The length of the CDR3 is 14 residues. The germline gives CDR1 MGHRA, CDR2 YSYEKL. CDR3 protein: CASSHEGASYEQYF. CDR3 in DNA: TGCGCCAGCAGCCACGAGGGGGCCTCCTACGAGCAGTACTTC.

The chain employs TRBV10-3 and TRBJ1-5; D remains ambiguous. Germline lookup yields CDR1 ENHRY and CDR2 SYGVKD. Trimming pared 4 bases from V and 2 bases from J, leaving 9 bases between. The CDR3 totals 14 residues. The CDR3 reads CAISGDTRNQPQHF. In DNA, the CDR3 is TGTGCCATCAGTGGTGACACCCGCAATCAGCCCCAGCATTTT.

This chain connects TRBV29-1 to TRBJ1-2; D gene uncertain. Germline lookup yields CDR1 SQVTM and CDR2 ANQGSEA. The V gene lost 6 bases and the J gene lost 0 bases, with 5 bases spanning the gap. This CDR3 contains 11 residues. The CDR3 here is CSVGTNYGYTF. The CDR3 coding sequence is TGCAGCGTCGGGACTAACTATGGCTACACCTTC. Full variable domain (outside the CDR3, taken from reference TRBV29-1 and TRBJ1-2): SAVISQKPSRDICQRGTSLTIQCQVDSQVTMMFWYRQQPGQSLTLIATANQGSEATYESGFVIDKFPISRPNLTFSTLTVSNMSPEDSSIYLCSVGTNYGYTFGSGTRLTVV.

The genes are TRBV28 and TRBJ2-7; D is tentatively TRBD1 or TRBD2 (5 bases each). Germline loops: CDR1 MDHEN, CDR2 SYDVKM. V was trimmed by 6 bases and J by 3 bases, leaving 15 bases between them. This CDR3 contains 14 residues. CDR3 sequence (DNA): TGTGCCAGCAGCCCGGCCGGGACCAGCTACGAGCAGTACTTC. Amino acid sequence: CASSPAGTSYEQYF.